This TCR beta chain was sequenced for a study of PD-1 and CTLA-4 blockade in melanoma (dated by TCRdb to the early 2020s). Notes on the research overall: In patients with melanoma, the researchers looked at the effects of CTLA-4 blockade versus PD-1 blockade on the CD8 T cell response that was melanoma-reactive.

Concerning this clone: This clone's antigen is unknown. No much larger clone exists at a distance of one base, and base qualities are not known.

The library was obtained by the immunoSEQ multiplex PCR assay. The clones in this table, taken by TCRdb from immuneACCESS, are in-frame only. Not every clone is retained; where verified, under half of the shortfall comes from an unresolved V gene, and the cause of the rest is unknown. Counted in this sample were roughly 30,000 clones; 88% of them appeared once. Clones ranked in the top ten supply 5% to 7.5% of the sample. Between the V and J ends, shortened by 2 bases and 6 bases respectively, the junction contains 16 bases. Sequences MDHEN (CDR1) and SYDVKM (CDR2) are obtained from the germline V gene. Including cysteine and phenylalanine, the CDR3 has 16 amino acids. Only the CDR3 region is kept as DNA, spanning 48 bases read in frame from base 1.

The source was CD8+ T cells from peripheral blood, collected from a patient given anti-PD-1 treatment. Recombination connected TRBV28 to TRBJ1-4, with no confidently assigned D gene. This TCR was sampled from a human donor with melanoma. The DNA sequence follows: TGTGCCAGCAGTTTAAAGTCGTGGGTCGGAGATGAAAAACTGTTTTTT. This codes for CASSLKSWVGDEKLFF. With the portions outside the CDR3 filled from the reference TRBV28 and TRBJ1-4 genes, the complete variable region becomes DVKVTQSSRYLVKRTGEKVFLECVQDMDHENMFWYRQDPGLGLRLIYFSYDVKMKEKGDIPEGYSVSREKKERFSLILESASTNQTSMYLCASSLKSWVGDEKLFFGSGTQLSVL.